This TCR beta chain is drawn from a study of blood T cell repertoires in COVID-19. Original processing methods: Amplification of reference gene primers provided the estimated nucleated cell counts. The method was immunoSEQ multiplex PCR; TCRdb's version includes in-frame clones alone and lacks a portion of them. That table furnishes V, J and clone size, whereas the DNA furnished D and trimming. The sample carries about 280,000 clones, 88% recorded once. From germline, CDR1 is SGHRS and CDR2 YFSETQ. This CDR3 region has 12 residues. The V gene lost 4 bases and the J gene lost 10 bases, with 9 bases spanning the gap.

V usage is TRBV5-1 and J usage is TRBJ1-6; unclear D gene. This TCR derives from a man aged 18 to 29 with active or convalescent COVID-19. The source material was peripheral blood. CDR3 region: CASSPGRSPLHF. The CDR3 nucleotides are TGCGCCAGCAGCCCCGGTCGGTCACCCCTCCACTTT.